This note documents a single TCR beta chain sequence. Per the germline V gene, CDR1 is SGHNT and CDR2 is YYREEE (reference sequence). The CDR3 sequence is 13 residues long. Trimming took off 7 bases at V and 2 bases at J, with 7 bases between the two ends. The data originate from a study of blood T cell repertoires in COVID-19. Across the study: Material from acute and convalescent COVID-19 was sourced from the United States, Italy and Spain. PBMCs, B-cell-depleted T cells, or T cells were the source of the cDNA or gDNA that made up the material.

Methods used by the authors: Reference gene primer amplification in the assay estimated nucleated cell counts. Libraries were prepared by immunoSEQ multiplex PCR; TCRdb keeps only in-frame clonotypes and omits some of them. The D gene and trimming were derived from the DNA, and the V and J assignments and clone size from that table. Of some 260,000 clones detected, over 65% appear once; the ten largest clones hold around 3.4%. The source material was peripheral blood. The TCR comes from a woman aged 80 or over with acute or convalescent COVID-19. The rearrangement links TRBV5-4 to TRBJ2-6, with D unclear. CDR3 loop: CASGSTGANVLTF. DNA of the CDR3: TGTGCCAGCGGCTCAACTGGGGCCAACGTCCTGACTTTC.